The clone carrying this T cell receptor beta chain was picked up a small number of times. Assay: immunoSEQ multiplex PCR; the TCRdb copy retains only in-frame clones and omits some. The sample has some 87,000 clones; approximately 91% are singletons. These data are taken from a study of technical replicates of blood from a handful of donors. Germline CDR1 is SGDLS and CDR2 is YYNGEE. This CDR3 is built from 13 residues. Trimming took off 2 bases at V and 2 bases at J, with 7 bases between the two ends. The rearrangement joins TRBV9 to TRBJ1-1, with unresolved D. The specimen was T cells isolated from PBMCs. The receptor comes from a human donor in good health. The CDR3 protein is CASSVGTNTEAFF. As DNA, the CDR3 is TGTGCCAGCAGCGTGGGCACAAACACTGAAGCTTTCTTT.